A single sample gave rise to the 18 T cell receptor beta chains below, sequenced in a study of technical replicates of blood from a few donors. Sequencing was performed with immunoSEQ multiplex PCR; in TCRdb, only in-frame clones are kept and a portion is missing. The top ten clones hold about 0.39% of a sample with tens of thousands of clones, about 94% of them seen once. The sample comprised T cells isolated from PBMCs. The origin of the receptors is a human donor in good health.

The chain carries TRBV23-1 and TRBJ1-2; D may be TRBD1 (6 bases). TRBV23-1 is an open reading frame, and its role is uncertain. This CDR3 comprises 14 residues. V gave up 6 bases and J gave up 5 bases, with 16 bases separating them. CDR3 nucleotide sequence: TGCGCCAGCAGGCACGTCGGGGGGCTTTATGGCTACACCTTC. It is translated as CASRHVGGLYGYTF.

This clone has ten or more counts. The chain uses TRBV4-1 and TRBJ2-7; 7 positions match TRBD2. Losses at the gene ends were 6 bases for V and 1 base for J; bases not matched to a gene: 6. Germline CDR1 and CDR2: MGHRA and YSYEKL. The CDR3 has 14 residues. Written as DNA, the CDR3 is TGCGCCAGCAGACGAACTAGCGCATCCTACGAGCAGTACTTC. Its translation: CASRRTSASYEQYF.

This chain connects TRBV9 to TRBJ1-3, with 9 bases lining up with TRBD1. V lost 4 bases to trimming and J lost 8 bases; unmatched junction nucleotides: 10. This CDR3 is built from 15 residues. CDR1 SGDLS and CDR2 YYNGEE come from the germline V gene. CDR3 nucleotides: TGTGCCAGCAGCACCCGGACAGGGGTTGCGGACACCATATATTTT. This translates into CASSTRTGVADTIYF.

This CDR3 is CASSVLAGESYEQYF. The CDR3 DNA follows: TGTGCCAGCAGTGTCTTAGCGGGAGAGAGCTACGAGCAGTACTTC. The genes are TRBV6-1 and TRBJ2-7; 9 bases align to TRBD2. The germline CDR1 and CDR2 sequences are MNHNS and SASEGT. CDR3 size: 15 residues. The V segment lost 4 bases and the J segment 3 bases; nucleotides outside the gene matches: 7.

CDR3: CASTRTSDSSGNTIYF. CDR3 coding DNA: TGTGCCAGTACCCGAACTTCCGACAGTTCTGGAAACACCATATATTTT. The chain employs TRBV19 and TRBJ1-3, with D possibly being TRBD1 (5 bases). Trimming stripped 7 bases from V and 1 base from J, with 17 bases between. Looked up from germline, CDR1 is LNHDA and CDR2 is SQIVND (reference sequence). CDR3 length: 16 amino acids.

V gene TRBV5-1 combines with J gene TRBJ2-1; TRBD2 matches at 14 bases. The V gene's germline CDR1 is SGHRS and CDR2 YFSETQ. Trimming removed 4 bases from V and 8 bases from J; junction bases left unmatched: 8. This CDR3 spans 16 amino acids. The CDR3, as DNA: TGCGCCAGCAGCAGAGGGACTAGCGGGAGTTTCGATGAGCAGTTCTTC. Translation: CASSRGTSGSFDEQFF.

V usage is TRBV5-6 and J usage is TRBJ1-2; 8 bases line up with TRBD1. The germline V gene encodes CDR1 SGHDT and CDR2 YYEEEE. Trimming at V came to 2 bases and at J to 4 bases, leaving 7 bases not matched to a gene. The CDR3 length is 15 residues. CDR3 sequence: CASSFRDRGFYGYTF. The DNA for the CDR3 is TGTGCCAGCAGCTTTCGAGACAGGGGTTTCTATGGCTACACCTTC.

The gene calls are TRBV11-3 and TRBJ2-7, with D possibly matching TRBD2 (5 bases). V lost 1 base to trimming and J lost 4 bases, with 8 bases between them. The germline V gene encodes CDR1 SGHNT and CDR2 YENEEA. The CDR3 length is 13 residues. Here the CDR3 reads CASSLGREYEQYF. As DNA, the CDR3 is TGTGCCAGCAGCTTAGGTAGGGAGTACGAGCAGTACTTC. The complete variable domain, with remaining parts taken from reference TRBV11-3 and TRBJ2-7, reads EAGVVQSPRYKIIEKKQPVAFWCNPISGHNTLYWYLQNLGQGPELLIRYENEEAVDDSQLPKDRFSAERLKGVDSTLKIQPAELGDSAVYLCASSLGREYEQYFGPGTRLTVT.

V usage is TRBV18 and J usage is TRBJ2-7; 8 bases are shared with TRBD2. V lost 2 bases to trimming and J lost 3 bases; unmatched junction nucleotides: 3. CDR1 and CDR2 (germline): KGHSH, LQKENI. The CDR3 totals 14 residues. The CDR3 sequence: CASSPSSGSYEQYF. Written as DNA, the CDR3 is TGTGCCAGCTCACCATCCAGCGGGAGCTACGAGCAGTACTTC.

J is TRBJ1-1 and V is TRBV6-6, with TRBD1 as a possible D gene (5 bases). The CDR3 totals 15 residues. V was trimmed by 5 bases and J by 1 base, leaving 14 bases between them. The germline V gene encodes CDR1 MNHNY and CDR2 SVGAGI (reference sequence). This CDR3 reads CASSPGQGQNTEAFF. Written as DNA, the CDR3 is TGTGCCAGCAGTCCCGGTCAGGGTCAGAACACTGAAGCTTTCTTT.

The chain recombines TRBV6-5 with TRBJ2-7; TRBD1 is a possible D gene (5 bases). The CDR3 runs 12 residues. From germline, CDR1 is MNHEY and CDR2 SVGAGI. Trimming took off 6 bases at V and 9 bases at J, with 15 bases between the two ends. The DNA of the CDR3 is TGTGCCAGCAGACAGCAGGGTGGGCGGCAGTACTTC. It translates to CASRQQGGRQYF.

V gene TRBV4-1 combines with J gene TRBJ1-5; the D is unclear. The CDR3 sequence is 15 residues long. Looked up from germline, CDR1 is MGHRA and CDR2 is YSYEKL. Trimming pared 0 bases from V and 6 bases from J, leaving 12 bases between. The chain's CDR3 is CASSQDYGGSQPQHF. The CDR3 nucleotides read TGCGCCAGCAGCCAAGATTATGGAGGTAGTCAGCCCCAGCATTTT.

This chain uses TRBV28 with TRBJ1-5; D possibly corresponds to TRBD1 (6 bases). Germline CDR1 reads MDHEN; CDR2 reads SYDVKM. The ends were cut back, 4 bases at V and 2 bases at J, with 15 bases in the middle. The CDR3 consists of 16 residues. DNA for the CDR3: TGTGCCAGCAGTTATACAGGGATCTATCGCAATCAGCCCCAGCATTTT. Its translation: CASSYTGIYRNQPQHF.

The chain links TRBV9 to TRBJ2-7, with unresolved D. Per the germline V gene, CDR1 is SGDLS and CDR2 is YYNGEE. The CDR3 spans 14 residues. Trimming removed 6 bases at V and 2 bases at J, with 15 bases between. The CDR3 here is CASTLSHLTYEQYF. DNA of the CDR3: TGTGCCAGCACCCTATCCCACCTAACCTACGAGCAGTACTTC. Complete variable domain (other parts from reference TRBV9 and TRBJ2-7): DSGVTQTPKHLITATGQRVTLRCSPRSGDLSVYWYQQSLDQGLQFLIQYYNGEERAKGNILERFSAQQFPDLHSELNLSSLELGDSALYFCASTLSHLTYEQYFGPGTRLTVT.

This clone was detected only once. One junction end disagrees with the germline gene, perhaps due to a read error. V usage is TRBV7-7 and J usage is TRBJ1-1; no clear D gene. Germline V CDR1 and CDR2: SSHAT, FNYEAQ (reference sequence). This CDR3 is built from 13 residues. This chain's CDR3 is CASSLGPGSGAFF. CDR3 coding DNA: TGTGCTAGCAGCTTAGGACCGGGAAGCGGAGCTTTCTTT.

This clone turned up a few times. This chain uses TRBV19 with TRBJ2-5, with 7 bases lining up with TRBD1. The CDR3 runs 12 residues. Germline lookup yields CDR1 LNHDA and CDR2 SQIVND (reference sequence). Losses at the gene ends were 10 bases for V and 4 bases for J; bases not matched to a gene: 6. The CDR3 spells CATQQGTETQYF. CDR3 nucleotide sequence: TGTGCCACCCAACAGGGGACAGAGACCCAGTACTTC. Full variable domain (missing parts from reference TRBV19 and TRBJ2-5): DGGITQSPKYLFRKEGQNVTLSCEQNLNHDAMYWYRQDPGQGLRLIYYSQIVNDFQKGDIAEGYSVSREKKESFPLTVTSAQKNPTAFYLCATQQGTETQYFGPGTRLLVL.

The genes are TRBV30 and TRBJ2-5; 9 bases map to TRBD1. This CDR3 comprises 15 residues. Germline CDR1 is GTSNPN and CDR2 is SVGIG (reference sequence). After removal of 2 bases from V and 9 bases from J, the junction contained 13 bases not matched to a gene. The DNA of the CDR3 is TGTGCCTGGAGTCCTGGGGACAGGGTCGTAATGGCCCAGTACTTC. Protein product: CAWSPGDRVVMAQYF.

This sequence joins TRBV6-5 and TRBJ2-3, with TRBD1 matching 7 bases. The CDR3 covers 15 residues. V dropped 6 bases and J dropped 3; count of bases not matched to a gene: 9. The germline V gene encodes CDR1 MNHEY and CDR2 SVGAGI. The CDR3 reads CASSPTGTGTDTQYF. DNA of the CDR3: TGTGCCAGCAGCCCGACAGGGACGGGGACAGATACGCAGTATTTT.